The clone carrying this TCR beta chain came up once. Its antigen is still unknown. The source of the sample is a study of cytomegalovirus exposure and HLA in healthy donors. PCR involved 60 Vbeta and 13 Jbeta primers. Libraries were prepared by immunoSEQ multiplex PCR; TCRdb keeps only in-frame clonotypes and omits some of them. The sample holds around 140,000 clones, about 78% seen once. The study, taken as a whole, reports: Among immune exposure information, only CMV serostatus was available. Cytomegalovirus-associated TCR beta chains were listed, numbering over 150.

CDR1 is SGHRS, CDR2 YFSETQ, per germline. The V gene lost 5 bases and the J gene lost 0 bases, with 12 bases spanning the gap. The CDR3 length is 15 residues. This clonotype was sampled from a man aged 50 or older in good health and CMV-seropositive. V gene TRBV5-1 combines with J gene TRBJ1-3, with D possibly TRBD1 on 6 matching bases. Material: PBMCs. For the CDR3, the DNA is TGCGCCAGCAGGGACAGTAGCCGCTCTGGAAACACCATATATTTT. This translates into CASRDSSRSGNTIYF. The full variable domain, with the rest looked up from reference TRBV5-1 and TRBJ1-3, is KAGVTQTPRYLIKTRGQQVTLSCSPISGHRSVSWYQQTPGQGLQFLFEYFSETQRNKGNFPGRFSGRQFSNSRSEMNVSTLELGDSALYLCASRDSSRSGNTIYFGEGSWLTVV.